A selection of T cell receptor beta chains follows, all from one sample in a study of blood T cell repertoires in COVID-19. Sequencing was performed with immunoSEQ multiplex PCR; in TCRdb, only in-frame clones are kept and a portion is missing. The sample has 98,000 or so clones, roughly four fifths seen once. The sequenced sample was peripheral blood. Receptor source: a woman of 80 years or more with active or convalescent COVID-19. CDR3s include the opening cysteine and the closing phenylalanine or tryptophan. Fields, in order: clone size, CDR3 length, V gene, J gene, CDR3 protein. Expanded clones are given a class, and other clones once, few, many or no size at all.

>-|15|TRBV5-1|TRBJ2-2
CASSLGQGGTGELFF
>-|17|TRBV7-9|TRBJ2-7
CASSPRAGQGFSYEQYF
>few|13|TRBV7-2|TRBJ1-3
CASSLDRRDTIYF
>-|18|TRBV15|TRBJ1-1
CATSRDLRVQGVGTEAFF
>-|20|TRBV28|TRBJ1-6
CASSSLIRETGSSYNSPLHF
>-|15|TRBV5-1|TRBJ2-1
CASSPGTGVYNEQFF
>-|16|TRBV21-1|TRBJ1-3
CASSNEQGVSGNTIYF
>-|14|TRBV6-2/TRBV6-3|TRBJ2-3
CASSPGGYGGTQYF
>-|11|TRBV12-5|TRBJ2-1
CASGSKNEQFF
>-|17|TRBV5-5|TRBJ1-2
CASSLSFSMRGANGYTF
>-|16|TRBV5-1|TRBJ1-6
CASSLTGSSYNSPLHF
>-|18|TRBV9|TRBJ1-1
CASSVGVKGQGAHTEAFF